The next 13 T cell receptor beta chains were all read from a single sample in a study of response to subunit inactivated influenza vaccine. TCRdb fed the RT-PCR reads into MiXCR, producing one record per CDR3 protein. This table holds over 650,000 distinct CDR3 sequences, approximately 18% found once. This material consisted of PBMCs from blood, taken more than 4 days after vaccination. The receptors were sampled from a man aged 45-65 years who received an inactivated influenza vaccine.

This clonotype turned up a few times. This chain joins TRBV10-2 and TRBJ2-5; D might be TRBD1 (6 bases). This CDR3 is built from 15 residues. Looked up from germline, CDR1 is WSHSY and CDR2 is SAAADI. V was clipped by 5 bases and J by 5 bases, with 18 bases between them. The CDR3 sequence is CASSTGTKFGETQYF. The DNA of the CDR3 is TGCGCCAGCAGTACCGGGACAAAATTTGGGGAGACCCAGTACTTC.

This clonotype showed up many times. J is TRBJ1-5 and V is TRBV12-3 or TRBV12-4, with a possible D match to TRBD1 (5 bases). Trimming took off 3 bases at V and 4 bases at J, with 13 bases between the two ends. The CDR3 length is 15 residues. The CDR3 coding sequence is TGTGCCAGCAGTTTTGAGGGACGGGAGAATCAGCCCCAGCATTTT. It encodes CASSFEGRENQPQHF.

V usage is TRBV6-1 and J usage is TRBJ2-1, with 7 bases identical to TRBD2. Per germline, CDR1 MNHNS and CDR2 SASEGT. The CDR3 loop spans 14 amino acids. J lost 7 bases, V lost 1 base, and 4 bases had no gene match. CDR3: CASSEVGGGNEQFF. DNA of the CDR3: TGTGCCAGCAGTGAAGTTGGGGGGGGTAATGAGCAGTTCTTC.

V usage is TRBV3-1 and J usage is TRBJ2-1; D unclear. The CDR3 consists of 14 residues. Looked up from germline, CDR1 is LGHDT and CDR2 is YNNKEL (reference sequence). Trimming left V 0 bases short and J 5 bases short, with 8 bases between. This CDR3 is CASSQDMWDNEQFF. The CDR3 nucleotides are TGTGCCAGCAGCCAAGATATGTGGGACAATGAGCAGTTCTTC.

The V call is TRBV9, the J call TRBJ1-4; 7 nucleotides line up with TRBD1. The CDR3 is 16 amino acids. The V and J ends lost 0 bases and 3 bases, in that order; junction bases with no gene match: 5. CDR1 is SGDLS and CDR2 is YYNGEE in the germline V gene. DNA for the CDR3: TGTGCCAGCAGCGTAGGGGACAGCACGGCTAATGAAAAACTGTTTTTT. Amino acids: CASSVGDSTANEKLFF.

The chain recombines TRBV6-2 or TRBV6-3 with TRBJ1-2; D not resolved. CDR1 and CDR2 from the germline V gene are MNHEY and SVGEGT. The CDR3 extends over 13 amino acids. Trimming cost V 6 bases and J 5 bases, with 13 bases left between them. This CDR3 reads CASSLHSDYGYTF. The CDR3 DNA follows: TGTGCCAGCAGCCTGCATTCGGATTATGGCTACACCTTC.

This clonotype was counted only a few times. For the CDR3, the DNA is TGCGCCAGCAGCTCGACACCTCTCTCCTACGAGCAGTACTTC. Its protein is CASSSTPLSYEQYF. The chain couples TRBV4-3 to TRBJ2-7; D not certain. With 5 bases removed from V and 0 bases from J, the gap between germline ends came to 11 bases. Germline assignment: CDR1 LGHNA and CDR2 YSLEER. This CDR3 has 14 residues.

This clonotype has only a few counts. The J gene is TRBJ2-1, the V gene TRBV5-1; TRBD2 agrees at 8 bases. CDR1 is SGHRS, CDR2 YFSETQ, per germline. After removal of 4 bases from V and 0 bases from J, the junction contained 9 bases not matched to a gene. The CDR3 consists of 17 residues. This CDR3 reads CASSTPSGGGSYNEQFF. The CDR3 DNA is TGCGCCAGCAGCACCCCATCGGGGGGGGGCTCCTACAATGAGCAGTTCTTC.

This chain links TRBV5-1 with TRBJ2-3; 9 bases agree with TRBD2. The CDR3 loop spans 15 amino acids. Trimming removed 4 bases from V and 5 bases from J; junction bases left unmatched: 8. The germline V gene encodes CDR1 SGHRS and CDR2 YFSETQ. The CDR3 loop reads CASSANGLAKDTQYF. Written as DNA, the CDR3 is TGCGCCAGCAGCGCCAACGGACTAGCGAAAGATACGCAGTATTTT.

This clonotype was seen more than once but under ten times. The chain has TRBV20-1 and TRBJ2-5; D is possibly TRBD1 (5 bases). The CDR3 covers 14 residues. From germline, CDR1 is DFQATT and CDR2 SNEGSKA (reference sequence). V gave up 3 bases and J gave up 0 bases, with 11 bases separating them. DNA of the CDR3: TGCAGTGCTAGTCATGGCAGGGACCAAGAGACCCAGTACTTC. Amino acid sequence: CSASHGRDQETQYF.

Ten or more counts support this clonotype. The CDR3 region has the DNA TGTGCCAGCAGCTTATTAGCGGGGAACACTGAAGCTTTCTTT. Amino acid sequence: CASSLLAGNTEAFF. The chain is built from TRBV7-2 and TRBJ1-1; D uncertain. The V gene lost 2 bases and the J gene lost 1 base, with 8 bases spanning the gap. CDR3 length equals 14 residues. Germline CDR1 and CDR2: SGHTA and FQGNSA. Together with reference TRBV7-2 and TRBJ1-1, the CDR3 gives the full variable domain: GAGVSQSPSNKVTEKGKDVELRCDPISGHTALYWYRQSLGQGLEFLIYFQGNSAPDKSGLPSDRFSAERTGGSVSTLTIQRTQQEDSAVYLCASSLLAGNTEAFFGQGTRLTVV.

V and J are TRBV28 and TRBJ2-2, with a tentative D call TRBD1 (5 bases). The CDR3 spans 13 residues. V lost 10 bases, J lost 0 bases, and 9 bases lay in between. Per germline, CDR1 MDHEN and CDR2 SYDVKM. CDR3 coding DNA: TGTGCCACGTGGACACCGAACACCGGGGAGCTGTTTTTT. It is translated as CATWTPNTGELFF.

This clonotype was seen more than once but under ten times. The chain joins TRBV15 to TRBJ2-3; D is unresolved. Germline V gene sequence: CDR1 LNHNV, CDR2 YYDKDF (reference sequence). V lost 0 bases, J lost 3 bases, and 7 bases lay in between. The CDR3 runs to 14 residues. The DNA of the CDR3 is TGTGCCACCAGCAGAGAACCCCAGACAGATACGCAGTATTTT. It is translated as CATSREPQTDTQYF.